The 23 T cell receptor beta chains below were found in one sample sequenced in a study of T cell repertoires in cytomegalovirus infection. TCRdb called the reads again in MiXCR, with one record for every CDR3 protein. The table includes some 100,000 distinct CDR3 sequences, 23% detected once. Source material: CD8+ T cells from PBMCs. The receptor set was obtained from a human donor in good health (CMV status not recorded). Some clones in this sample may be carry-over from other donors' samples.

This clonotype was detected many times. The genes are TRBV12-3 or TRBV12-4 and TRBJ1-1; maybe TRBD1 (5 bases). The CDR3 length is 15 residues. The V gene lost 0 bases and the J gene lost 3 bases, with 11 bases spanning the gap. This CDR3 is CASSLAAREYTEAFF. As DNA, the CDR3 is TGTGCCAGCAGTTTAGCGGCCAGGGAGTACACTGAAGCTTTCTTT.

This clonotype was detected only a few times. This chain links TRBV13 with TRBJ1-2; TRBD1 matches at 7 bases. Germline V gives CDR1 PRHDT, CDR2 FYEKMQ (reference sequence). The CDR3 covers 16 residues. The junction had 5 bases not matched to a gene; V was cut back by 0 bases and J by 1 base. CDR3 protein: CASSLGPGTVNYGYTF. CDR3 nucleotides: TGTGCCAGCAGCTTAGGTCCCGGGACAGTTAACTATGGCTACACCTTC.

The rearrangement links TRBV28 to TRBJ2-2, with TRBD1 identical over 8 bases. The CDR3 extends over 15 amino acids. V gave up 4 bases and J gave up 6 bases; unmatched junction bases: 7. Germline V lookup: CDR1 MDHEN, CDR2 SYDVKM. The CDR3 reads CASSSDREGPGELFF. CDR3 DNA: TGTGCCAGCAGTTCGGACAGGGAAGGGCCCGGGGAGCTGTTTTTT.

This chain connects TRBV7-9 to TRBJ2-3; D not resolved. Germline V gene data show CDR1 as SEHNR and CDR2 as FQNEAQ (reference sequence). The CDR3 length is 11 residues. Trimming shortened V by 8 bases and J by 9 bases, and 12 bases separated the two germline ends. In DNA, the CDR3 is TGTGCCAGCGAGCCGGCAGGCACGCAGTATTTT. As protein: CASEPAGTQYF. The full variable domain, its missing parts supplied by reference TRBV7-9 and TRBJ2-3, is DTGVSQNPRHKITKRGQNVTFRCDPISEHNRLYWYRQTLGQGPEFLTYFQNEAQLEKSRLLSDRFSAERPKGSFSTLEIQRTEQGDSAMYLCASEPAGTQYFGPGTRLTVL.

The CDR3 sequence is CASSPTWGKEDTQYF. The DNA of the CDR3 is TGTGCCAGCAGCCCTACGTGGGGGAAGGAAGATACGCAGTATTTT. V is TRBV7-2 and J is TRBJ2-3, with D perhaps matching TRBD1 or TRBD2 (5 bases each). Trimming removed 5 bases from V and 5 bases from J, with 17 bases in between. CDR1 SGHTA and CDR2 FQGNSA come from the germline V gene. The CDR3 contains 15 residues.

With regard to this clonotype: Its ends do not fully match the called genes, so a read error is possible. V usage is TRBV19 and J usage is TRBJ2-5; 13 nucleotides align to TRBD2. This CDR3 is 16 amino acids long. Germline CDR1 and CDR2: LNHDA and SQIVND (reference sequence). The CDR3, as DNA: TGTACCAGTAGCCCTGGGACTAGCGGGACCCTAGAGACCCAGTACTTC. Residues: CTSSPGTSGTLETQYF.

J is TRBJ2-3 and V is TRBV18, with 12 bases that match TRBD2. The CDR3 is 16 residues long. CDR1 KGHSH and CDR2 LQKENI come from the germline V gene. With V trimmed by 1 base and J by 5 bases, 4 bases remained unmatched. The DNA of the CDR3 is TGTGCCAGCTCACCACGACTAGCGGGAGTGTTAGATACGCAGTATTTT. This gives the protein CASSPRLAGVLDTQYF.

There are a few counts of this clonotype. The chain links TRBV11-3 to TRBJ2-6, with TRBD1 identical over 8 bases. V dropped 2 bases and J dropped 0; count of bases not matched to a gene: 12. The CDR3 covers 20 residues. CDR1 is SGHNT and CDR2 is YENEEA in the germline V gene. The CDR3 bases are TGTGCCAGCAGCTTAAGCGCCGGGACAGGCGGTCCCTCTGGGGCCAACGTCCTGACTTTC. As protein: CASSLSAGTGGPSGANVLTF.

This clonotype was observed a few times. The CDR3 loop reads CASIPNTALSYNEQFF. CDR3 in DNA: TGTGCCAGCATTCCAAATACAGCGCTTTCCTACAATGAGCAGTTCTTC. The chain uses TRBV12-3 or TRBV12-4 and TRBJ2-1, with no clear D. The CDR3 runs 16 residues. The V gene lost 7 bases and the J gene lost 1 base, with 17 bases spanning the gap.

This clonotype showed up just a few times. The chain combines TRBV11-2 with TRBJ2-5; D gene ambiguous. Trimming took 0 bases from V and 5 from J, leaving 7 bases between them. The length of the CDR3 is 13 residues. Germline assignment: CDR1 SGHAT and CDR2 FQNNGV. The CDR3 coding sequence is TGTGCCAGCAGCTTAGAAGCGTTGGAGACCCAGTACTTC. Translation: CASSLEALETQYF.

This clonotype was seen many times. This chain connects TRBV7-2 to TRBJ2-7; a possible D gene is TRBD1 (5 bases). The germline gives CDR1 SGHTA, CDR2 FQGNSA. The CDR3 has 14 amino acids. Between the trimmed V and J ends, which lost 2 bases and 3 bases, there was a span of 11 bases. The CDR3 DNA reads as TGTGCCAGCAGCTTATGGCAGGGAATCTACGAGCAGTACTTC. Residues: CASSLWQGIYEQYF.

The chain uses TRBV27 and TRBJ2-7; perhaps TRBD1 as D (5 bases). The germline V gene encodes CDR1 MNHEY and CDR2 SMNVEV (reference sequence). The CDR3 runs 14 residues. V was shortened by 0 bases and J by 3 bases, with 9 bases between the two germline ends. The CDR3, as DNA: TGTGCCAGCAGTTTATCAGGGGAAGGCTACGAGCAGTACTTC. This gives the protein CASSLSGEGYEQYF.

The sample holds many counts of this clonotype. V and J are TRBV12-3 or TRBV12-4 and TRBJ2-2; a possible D gene is TRBD2 (5 bases). The CDR3 is 14 residues long. V was shortened by 5 bases and J by 1 base, with 8 bases between the two germline ends. The CDR3 region has the DNA TGTGCCAGCAGTCGACTACGGAACACCGGGGAGCTGTTTTTT. Residues: CASSRLRNTGELFF.

V is TRBV28 and J is TRBJ1-6; D might be TRBD1 (6 bases). CDR1 MDHEN and CDR2 SYDVKM come from the germline V gene. This CDR3 contains 14 residues. V gave up 3 bases and J gave up 8 bases, with 11 bases separating them. CDR3 in amino acids: CASSLTPGDSPLHF. As DNA, the CDR3 is TGTGCCAGCAGTTTGACTCCAGGGGATTCACCCCTCCACTTT.

A remark on this clonotype: This clone may be a read error of a much larger clone one base away. This chain links TRBV12-3 or TRBV12-4 with TRBJ2-3; 10 nucleotides line up with TRBD1. The CDR3 totals 17 residues. DNA of the CDR3: TGTACCAGCAGCCTCCCGGGACAGGGGATTTTGGGAGATACGCAGTATTTT. Protein product: CTSSLPGQGILGDTQYF.

The J gene is TRBJ2-3, the V gene TRBV12-3 or TRBV12-4; D is uncertain. Trimming took 4 bases from V and 5 from J, leaving 22 bases between them. This CDR3 is built from 17 residues. In DNA form, the CDR3 reads TGTGCCAGCAGTTGGGTTAAGGCAGTAAGATATGAAGATACGCAGTATTTT. It is translated as CASSWVKAVRYEDTQYF.

This clonotype was detected ten times or more. The rearrangement links TRBV10-3 to TRBJ2-1, with 14 bases that match TRBD2. The trim removed 1 base at V and 1 base at J, leaving 12 bases unmatched. There are 21 residues in the CDR3. Germline V gene lookup returns CDR1 ENHRY and CDR2 SYGVKD. Here the CDR3 DNA reads TGTGCCATCAGTGAGTTTGGGGGGACTAGCGGGAGAGCATGGTCCTACAATGAGCAGTTCTTC. Protein product: CAISEFGGTSGRAWSYNEQFF.

The CDR3 sequence: CSVAGQFF. Written as DNA, the CDR3 is TGCAGCGTTGCGGGGCAGTTCTTC. The rearrangement links TRBV29-1 to TRBJ2-1; D gene uncertain. The germline CDR1 and CDR2 sequences are SQVTM and ANQGSEA. V lost 4 bases and J lost 12, with 4 bases in between. The CDR3 covers 8 residues.

This clonotype turned up a few times. The rearrangement links TRBV30 to TRBJ1-5, with unresolved D. CDR1 is GTSNPN, CDR2 SVGIG, per germline (reference sequence). This CDR3 is 13 amino acids long. V was clipped by 2 bases and J by 3 bases, with 8 bases between them. The CDR3 loop is CAWSTDNNQPQHF. The CDR3 coding sequence is TGTGCCTGGAGTACCGACAACAATCAGCCCCAGCATTTT. The full variable domain, rest sourced from reference TRBV30 and TRBJ1-5, is SQTIHQWPATLVQPVGSPLSLECTVEGTSNPNLYWYRQAAGRGLQLLFYSVGIGQISSEVPQNLSASRPQDRQFILSSKKLLLSDSGFYLCAWSTDNNQPQHFGDGTRLSIL.

With respect to this clonotype: At one of its ends the junction is not consistent with the germline gene, which may arise from a read error. This chain connects TRBV12-3 or TRBV12-4 to TRBJ1-6, with D unresolved. The CDR3 extends over 15 amino acids. The CDR3 protein is CASSPPVEVGSLLHF. The CDR3 region has the DNA TGTGCCAGCAGTCCCCCTGTAGAGGTTGGGTCACTCCTCCACTTT.

This clonotype came up a few times. J is TRBJ2-1 and V is TRBV7-9; weak D call: TRBD2 (6 bases). Germline values: CDR1 SEHNR, CDR2 FQNEAQ (reference sequence). V gave up 10 bases and J gave up 5 bases, with 21 bases separating them. The CDR3 totals 15 residues. The CDR3 loop reads CATSGGTGPNNEQFF. Written as DNA, the CDR3 is TGTGCCACCTCTGGAGGGACCGGCCCTAACAATGAGCAGTTCTTC.

The chain employs TRBV2 and TRBJ2-7; the D is unclear. The CDR3 is 12 residues long. Germline lookup yields CDR1 SNHLY and CDR2 FYNNEI. The V gene lost 11 bases and the J gene lost 1 base, with 12 bases spanning the gap. CDR3 sequence: CAFNLASYEQYF. The DNA for the CDR3 is TGTGCCTTTAACCTGGCTTCCTACGAGCAGTACTTC. Complete variable domain (other parts from reference TRBV2 and TRBJ2-7): EPEVTQTPSHQVTQMGQEVILRCVPISNHLYFYWYRQILGQKVEFLVSFYNNEISEKSEIFDDQFSVERPDGSNFTLKIRSTKLEDSAMYFCAFNLASYEQYFGPGTRLTVT.

This chain joins TRBV7-9 and TRBJ1-2; D unclear. Looked up from germline, CDR1 is SEHNR and CDR2 is FQNEAQ (reference sequence). CDR3 size: 14 residues. Trimming took off 3 bases at V and 2 bases at J, with 10 bases between the two ends. This CDR3 reads CASSFGSANYGYTF. Written as DNA, the CDR3 is TGTGCCAGCAGCTTTGGCAGCGCAAACTATGGCTACACCTTC.